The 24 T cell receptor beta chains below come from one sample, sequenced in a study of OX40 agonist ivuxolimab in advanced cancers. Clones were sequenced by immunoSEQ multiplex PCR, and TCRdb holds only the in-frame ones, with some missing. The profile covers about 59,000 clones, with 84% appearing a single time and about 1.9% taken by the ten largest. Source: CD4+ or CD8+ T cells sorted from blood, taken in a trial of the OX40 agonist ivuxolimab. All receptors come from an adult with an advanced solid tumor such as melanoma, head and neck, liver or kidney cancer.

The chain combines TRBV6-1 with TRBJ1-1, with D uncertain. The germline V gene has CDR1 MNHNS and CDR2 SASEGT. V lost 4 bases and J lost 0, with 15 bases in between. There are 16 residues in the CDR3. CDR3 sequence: CASSAYPGYMNTEAFF. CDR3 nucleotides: TGTGCCAGCAGTGCCTACCCGGGGTATATGAACACTGAAGCTTTCTTT.

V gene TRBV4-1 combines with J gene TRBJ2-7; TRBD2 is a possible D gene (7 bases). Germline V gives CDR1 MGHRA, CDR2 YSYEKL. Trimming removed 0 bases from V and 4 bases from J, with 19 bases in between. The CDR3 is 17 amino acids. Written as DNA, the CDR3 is TGCGCCAGCAGCCAAGAGCGTCTACGGGGGGCAAAATACGAGCAGTACTTC. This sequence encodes CASSQERLRGAKYEQYF.

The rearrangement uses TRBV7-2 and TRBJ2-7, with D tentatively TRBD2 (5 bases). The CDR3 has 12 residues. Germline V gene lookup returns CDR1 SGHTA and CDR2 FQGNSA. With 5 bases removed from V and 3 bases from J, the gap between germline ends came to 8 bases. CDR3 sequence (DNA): TGTGCCAGCAGCCGCGACTACTACGAGCAGTACTTC. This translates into CASSRDYYEQYF.

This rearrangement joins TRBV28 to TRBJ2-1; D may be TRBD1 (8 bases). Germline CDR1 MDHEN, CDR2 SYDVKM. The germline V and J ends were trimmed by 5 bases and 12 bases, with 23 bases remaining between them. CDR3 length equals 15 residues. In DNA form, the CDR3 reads TGTGCCAGCAGTACAACAGGGGGGGTGGCGGGGTCGCAGTTCTTC. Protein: CASSTTGGVAGSQFF.

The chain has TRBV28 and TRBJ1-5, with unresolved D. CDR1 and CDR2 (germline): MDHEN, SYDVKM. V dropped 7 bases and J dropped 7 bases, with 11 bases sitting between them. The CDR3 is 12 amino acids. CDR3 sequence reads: CASTRGRQPQHF. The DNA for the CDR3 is TGTGCCAGCACCCGAGGGAGACAGCCCCAGCATTTT.

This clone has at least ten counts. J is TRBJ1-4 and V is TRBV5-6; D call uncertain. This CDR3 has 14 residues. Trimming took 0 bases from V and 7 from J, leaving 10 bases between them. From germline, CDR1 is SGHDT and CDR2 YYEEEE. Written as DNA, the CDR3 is TGTGCCAGCAGCTTGGGCGGAGTGTTTGAAAAACTGTTTTTT. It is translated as CASSLGGVFEKLFF.

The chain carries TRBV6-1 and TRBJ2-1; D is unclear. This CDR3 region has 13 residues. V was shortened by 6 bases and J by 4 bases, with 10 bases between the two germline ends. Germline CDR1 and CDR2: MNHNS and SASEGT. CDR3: CASRMDAYNEQFF. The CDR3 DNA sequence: TGTGCCAGCAGAATGGACGCTTACAATGAGCAGTTCTTC.

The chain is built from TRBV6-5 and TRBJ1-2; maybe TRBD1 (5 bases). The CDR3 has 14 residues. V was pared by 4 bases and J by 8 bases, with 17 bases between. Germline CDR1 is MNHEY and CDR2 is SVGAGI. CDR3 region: CASSFSGTKGGYTF. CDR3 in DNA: TGTGCCAGCAGTTTCTCCGGGACCAAAGGGGGCTACACCTTC.

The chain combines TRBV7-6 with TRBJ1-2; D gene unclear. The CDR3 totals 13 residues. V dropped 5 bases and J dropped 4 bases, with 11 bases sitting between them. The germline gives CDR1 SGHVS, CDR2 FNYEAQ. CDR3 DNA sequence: TGTGCCAGCAGCCAGCCAGGCAGCTATGGCTACACCTTC. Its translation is CASSQPGSYGYTF.

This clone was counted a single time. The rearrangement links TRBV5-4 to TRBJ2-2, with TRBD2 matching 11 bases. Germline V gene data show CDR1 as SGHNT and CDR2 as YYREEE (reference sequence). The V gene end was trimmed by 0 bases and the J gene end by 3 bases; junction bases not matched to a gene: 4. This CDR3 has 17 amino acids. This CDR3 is CASSLGSGRADTGELFF. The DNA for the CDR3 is TGTGCCAGCAGCTTGGGTAGCGGGAGGGCCGACACCGGGGAGCTGTTTTTT.

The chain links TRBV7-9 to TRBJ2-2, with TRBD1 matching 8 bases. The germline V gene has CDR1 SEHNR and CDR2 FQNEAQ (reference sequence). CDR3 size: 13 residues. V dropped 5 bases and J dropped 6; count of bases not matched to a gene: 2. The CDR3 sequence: CASSMDRAGELFF. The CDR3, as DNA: TGTGCCAGCAGCATGGACAGGGCCGGGGAGCTGTTTTTT.

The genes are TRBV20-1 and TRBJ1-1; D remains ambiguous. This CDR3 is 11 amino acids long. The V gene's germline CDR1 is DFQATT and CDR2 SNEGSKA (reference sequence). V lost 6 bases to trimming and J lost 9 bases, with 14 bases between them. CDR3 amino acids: CSAGEGIQAFF. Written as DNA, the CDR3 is TGCAGTGCCGGGGAAGGGATCCAAGCTTTCTTT.

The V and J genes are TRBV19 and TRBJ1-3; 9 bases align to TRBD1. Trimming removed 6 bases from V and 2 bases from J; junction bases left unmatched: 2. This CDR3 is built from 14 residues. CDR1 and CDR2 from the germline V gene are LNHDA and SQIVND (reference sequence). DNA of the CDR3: TGTGCCAGTAGGCGGACAGGGGCTGGAAACACCATATATTTT. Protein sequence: CASRRTGAGNTIYF.

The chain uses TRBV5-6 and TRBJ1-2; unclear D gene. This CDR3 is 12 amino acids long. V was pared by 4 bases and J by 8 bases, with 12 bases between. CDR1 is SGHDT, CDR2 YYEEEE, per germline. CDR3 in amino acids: CASSERVRGYTF. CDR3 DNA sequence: TGTGCCAGCAGCGAAAGGGTCCGGGGCTACACCTTC. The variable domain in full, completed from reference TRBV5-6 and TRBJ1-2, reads DAGVTQSPTHLIKTRGQQVTLRCSPKSGHDTVSWYQQALGQGPQFIFQYYEEEERQRGNFPDRFSGHQFPNYSSELNVNALLLGDSALYLCASSERVRGYTFGSGTRLTVV.

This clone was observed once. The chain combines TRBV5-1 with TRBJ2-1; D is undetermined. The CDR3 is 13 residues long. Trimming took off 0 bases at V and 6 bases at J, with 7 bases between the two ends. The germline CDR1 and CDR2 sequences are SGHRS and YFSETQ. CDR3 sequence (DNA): TGCGCCAGCAGCTTGGGGGTCTCCAATGAGCAGTTCTTC. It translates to CASSLGVSNEQFF.

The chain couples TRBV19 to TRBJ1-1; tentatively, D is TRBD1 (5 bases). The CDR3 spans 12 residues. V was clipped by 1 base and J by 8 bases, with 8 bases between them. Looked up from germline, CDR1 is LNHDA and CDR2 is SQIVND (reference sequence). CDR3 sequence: CASSIGGDEAFF. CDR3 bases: TGTGCCAGTAGTATAGGGGGGGACGAAGCTTTCTTT.

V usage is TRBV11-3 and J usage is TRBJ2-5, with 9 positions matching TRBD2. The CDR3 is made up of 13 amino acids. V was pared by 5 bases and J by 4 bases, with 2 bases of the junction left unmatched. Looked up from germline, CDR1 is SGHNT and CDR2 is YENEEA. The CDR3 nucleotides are TGTGCCAGCAGCACGACTAGCGGAGAGACCCAGTACTTC. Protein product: CASSTTSGETQYF. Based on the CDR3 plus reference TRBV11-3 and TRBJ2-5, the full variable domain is EAGVVQSPRYKIIEKKQPVAFWCNPISGHNTLYWYLQNLGQGPELLIRYENEEAVDDSQLPKDRFSAERLKGVDSTLKIQPAELGDSAVYLCASSTTSGETQYFGPGTRLLVL.

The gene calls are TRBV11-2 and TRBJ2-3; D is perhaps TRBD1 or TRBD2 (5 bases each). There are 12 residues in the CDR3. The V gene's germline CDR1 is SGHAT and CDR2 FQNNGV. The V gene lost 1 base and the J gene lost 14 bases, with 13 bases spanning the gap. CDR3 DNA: TGTGCCAGCAGCTTAGGGGACCCTAGGGGGTATTTT. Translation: CASSLGDPRGYF.

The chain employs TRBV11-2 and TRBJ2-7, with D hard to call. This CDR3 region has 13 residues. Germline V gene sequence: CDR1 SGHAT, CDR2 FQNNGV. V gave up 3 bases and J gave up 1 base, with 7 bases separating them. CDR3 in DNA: TGTGCCAGCAGCTTTTCGGAGTCCTACGAGCAGTACTTC. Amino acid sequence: CASSFSESYEQYF.

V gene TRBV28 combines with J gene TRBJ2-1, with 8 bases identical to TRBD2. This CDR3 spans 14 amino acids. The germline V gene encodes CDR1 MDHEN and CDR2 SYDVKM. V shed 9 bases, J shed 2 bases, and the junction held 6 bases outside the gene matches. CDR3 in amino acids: CASKPGGAYNEQFF. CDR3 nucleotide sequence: TGTGCCAGTAAACCCGGGGGGGCCTACAATGAGCAGTTCTTC.

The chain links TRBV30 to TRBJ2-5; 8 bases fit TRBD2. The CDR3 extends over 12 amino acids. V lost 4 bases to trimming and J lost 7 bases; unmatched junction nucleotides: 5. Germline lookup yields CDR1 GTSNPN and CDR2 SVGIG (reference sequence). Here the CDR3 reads CAWNGRVRTQYF. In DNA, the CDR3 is TGTGCCTGGAACGGGAGGGTCAGGACCCAGTACTTC.

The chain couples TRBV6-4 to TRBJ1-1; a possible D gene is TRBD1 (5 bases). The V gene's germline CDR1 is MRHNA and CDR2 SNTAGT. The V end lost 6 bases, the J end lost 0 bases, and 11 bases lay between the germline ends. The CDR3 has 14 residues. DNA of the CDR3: TGTGCCAGCAGGGGGACGGACATGAACACTGAAGCTTTCTTT. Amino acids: CASRGTDMNTEAFF.

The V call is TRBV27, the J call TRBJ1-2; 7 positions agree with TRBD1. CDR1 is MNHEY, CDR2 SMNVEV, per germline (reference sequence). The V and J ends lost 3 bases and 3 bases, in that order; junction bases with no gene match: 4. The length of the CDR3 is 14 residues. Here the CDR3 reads CASSLRGQYYGYTF. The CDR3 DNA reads TGTGCCAGCAGTTTGAGGGGACAGTACTATGGCTACACCTTC.

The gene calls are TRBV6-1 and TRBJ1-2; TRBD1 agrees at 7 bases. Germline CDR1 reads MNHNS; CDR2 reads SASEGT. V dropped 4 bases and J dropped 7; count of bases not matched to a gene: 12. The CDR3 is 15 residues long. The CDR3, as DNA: TGTGCCAGCAGTGGGGGAGGGACAGTGGATGGTGGCTACACCTTC. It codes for CASSGGGTVDGGYTF.